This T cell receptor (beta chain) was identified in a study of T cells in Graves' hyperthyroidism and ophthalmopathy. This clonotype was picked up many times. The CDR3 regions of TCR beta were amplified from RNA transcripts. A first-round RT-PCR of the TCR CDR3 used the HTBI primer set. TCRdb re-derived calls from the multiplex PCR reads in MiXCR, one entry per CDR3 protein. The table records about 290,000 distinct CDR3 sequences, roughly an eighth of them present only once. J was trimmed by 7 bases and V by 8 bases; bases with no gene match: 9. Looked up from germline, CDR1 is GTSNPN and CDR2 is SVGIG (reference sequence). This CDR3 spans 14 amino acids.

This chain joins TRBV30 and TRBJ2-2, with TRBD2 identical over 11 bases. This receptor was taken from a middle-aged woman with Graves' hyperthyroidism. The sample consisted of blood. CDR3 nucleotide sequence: TGTGCCAGACTAACTAGCGGGAGTATCGGGGAGCTGTTTTTT. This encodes CARLTSGSIGELFF.